This T cell receptor (beta chain) is from a study of blood T cell repertoires in COVID-19 (dated by TCRdb to the early 2020s). General notes on the study: The collaborator samples originated in the United States, Italy and Spain and spanned the acute and convalescent phases of COVID-19. Samples were obtained from the ongoing ImmuneRACE study (first 160 participants) and from 950 to 1,500 subjects provided by 6 global collaborators. Subjects who had been exposed to COVID-19, were actively infected with it, or had recovered from it provided the deeply sampled blood TCRbeta repertoires that made up the dataset. The sample metadata nearly always contained a de-identified subject ID, COVID-19 status, age in years and sex. The repertoires were made available in a free public database intended to serve as a resource for research on the immune response to SARS-CoV-2. Where available, HLA class I and class II types were obtained from metadata supplied by the sample provider rather than from assay-based typing. The material from the prospective study consisted of cDNA or gDNA derived from T cells, B-cell-depleted T cells, or PBMCs.

The collaborating institutions used their own protocols to collect whole blood in K2EDTA tubes. For TCRbeta analysis, collaborator samples were shipped as frozen whole blood, as isolated PBMCs, or as DNA extracted from either sample type. As regards this clone: Its antigen target is currently unknown. Base qualities are not provided; no much larger clone lies one nucleotide away.

V and J lose 5 bases and 14 bases, and a span of 16 bases separates them. The CDR3 numbers 12 residues from cysteine through phenylalanine. CDR3 DNA is the only sequence kept; it has 36 bases, read in frame from the first base. General study outcomes and caveats: The quantity of clinical and demographic metadata differed by source and by participant and was supplied without curation.

The immunoSEQ Assay, a bias-controlled multiplex PCR, was used to amplify TCRbeta CDR3 regions from genomic DNA. The authors processed their data as follows. The number of nucleated cells in each sample was estimated from the amplification of reference gene primers within the assay. To quantify the absolute abundance of each unique TCRbeta CDR3 rearrangement, sequence reads were collapsed and filtered. For each sample, productive Simpson clonality was calculated by taking the square root of Simpson's diversity index across productive rearrangements. Here the immuneACCESS table is served through TCRdb, limited to in-frame sequences with V and J called. Missing clones are a known gap in these copies; in checked studies unresolved V genes cover under half, and the rest lacks a known reason. V, J and clone size are those of that table, while D and trimming were read from the DNA. Present in this sample are 75,000 to 90,000 clones, approximately 88% of which were seen just once. Clones ranked in the top ten supply roughly 11% of the sample.

The TCR sequence derives from a man of 80 years or more with acute or convalescent COVID-19. The chain joins TRBV12-3 or TRBV12-4 to TRBJ1-3; possibly the D gene is TRBD1, per 6 matching bases. Specimen: peripheral blood. In nucleotide form, the sequence is TGTGCCAGCAGTCTCGGGACACGTCCTTTATATTTT. It translates as CASSLGTRPLYF.